This is a list of T cell receptor beta chains from one sample in a study of early stage breast cancer tumors. Profiled with immunoSEQ multiplex PCR; TCRdb holds only in-frame clones, not every one. This table holds under 75,000 clones, approximately 80% found once. Sequencing used blood. The receptors were sampled from a person in their thirties with breast cancer. Each CDR3 is given with its conserved first and last residue. Fields, in order: D gene, V gene, clone size, J gene, CDR3 protein, CDR3 DNA. The D gene is left open where the match is weak. The size field is filled for only some rows; it gives once, few, many or a size class.

>.|TRBV19|.|TRBJ2-3
CASSMNKLATSTDTQYF
TGTGCCAGTAGTATGAACAAGCTAGCTACTAGCACAGATACGCAGTATTTT
>TRBD1|TRBV10-3|.|TRBJ1-2
CATGTANYGYTF
TGTGCCACCGGGACAGCTAACTATGGCTACACCTTC
>TRBD2|TRBV11-2|few|TRBJ2-7
CASRLGLAGADYEQYF
TGTGCCAGCAGATTGGGACTAGCGGGAGCGGACTACGAGCAGTACTTC
>.|TRBV7-9|.|TRBJ1-3
CASSLTVSGNTIYF
TGTGCCAGCAGCTTAACTGTATCTGGAAACACCATATATTTT
>TRBD1|TRBV9|few|TRBJ1-1
CASSVAGTGGKGNTEAFF
TGTGCCAGCAGCGTAGCTGGAACAGGGGGCAAGGGGAACACTGAAGCTTTCTTT
>.|TRBV6-1|.|TRBJ1-2
CASSEIGGQGYGYTF
TGTGCCAGCAGTGAGATCGGTGGGCAGGGTTATGGCTACACCTTC
>.|TRBV5-1|.|TRBJ1-1
CASSFVGNTEAFF
TGCGCCAGCAGCTTTGTGGGGAACACTGAAGCTTTCTTT
>.|TRBV5-6|.|TRBJ2-1
CASSLQTTPSQFF
TGTGCCAGCAGCTTGCAGACTACCCCTTCTCAGTTCTTC
>.|TRBV30|.|TRBJ2-2
CAWTRGRSDTGELFF
TGTGCCTGGACCCGAGGGAGATCGGACACCGGGGAGCTGTTTTTT
>.|TRBV10-3|.|TRBJ1-2
CAISEPPPGLYTF
TGTGCCATCAGTGAGCCACCGCCAGGGCTTTACACCTTC
>TRBD2|TRBV7-6|.|TRBJ2-1
CASSFLLAGSSYNEQFF
TGTGCCAGCAGCTTCCTTTTAGCGGGGAGCTCCTACAATGAGCAGTTCTTC
>TRBD1|TRBV6-5|.|TRBJ1-5
CASSGGQFTNQPQHF
TGTGCCAGCAGTGGGGGACAGTTCACCAATCAGCCCCAGCATTTT
>.|TRBV5-1|.|TRBJ1-1
CASSPEMNTEAFF
TGCGCCAGCAGCCCTGAAATGAACACTGAAGCTTTCTTT
>TRBD1|TRBV9|.|TRBJ2-7
CASSVEGAATYEQYF
TGTGCCAGCAGCGTAGAGGGGGCGGCCACCTACGAGCAGTACTTC
>TRBD2|TRBV5-1|.|TRBJ2-1
CASSSTSGSYEQFF
TGCGCCAGCAGCTCGACTAGCGGGAGCTATGAGCAGTTCTTC
>.|TRBV9|.|TRBJ1-3
CASSVEGPPGNTIYF
TGTGCCAGCAGCGTAGAAGGGCCACCTGGAAACACCATATATTTT
>.|TRBV25-1|.|TRBJ1-3
CASTSGATGNTIYF
TGTGCCAGCACCTCAGGGGCGACTGGAAACACCATATATTTT
>.|TRBV30|.|TRBJ2-7
CAWSVVRGTAYSYEQYF
TGTGCCTGGAGTGTAGTACGGGGGACGGCTTATTCCTACGAGCAGTACTTC
>.|TRBV5-4|.|TRBJ2-3
CASSLGRDPLTDTQYF
TGTGCCAGCAGCTTGGGAAGGGACCCCCTCACAGATACGCAGTATTTT
>TRBD2|TRBV14|.|TRBJ2-3
CASSAPRTSGRAGTDTQYF
TGTGCCAGCAGCGCCCCCAGGACTAGCGGGAGGGCCGGCACAGATACGCAGTATTTT
>TRBD1|TRBV18|few|TRBJ1-1
CASSPQWDRATEAFF
TGTGCCAGCTCACCGCAATGGGACAGGGCCACTGAAGCTTTCTTT